This paragraph covers one T cell receptor beta chain sequence. Antigen specificity is unknown. The entry originates in a study of cytomegalovirus exposure and HLA in healthy donors. The study, taken as a whole, reports: Sequencing likely produced, as an artifact, a cluster of highly shared sequence variants. Analyzed later, association rates of TCRs varied across HLA loci, with DRB1 most and HLA-C fewest.

Germline V gene lookup returns CDR1 SGDLS and CDR2 YYNGEE. V lost 4 bases and J lost 2; bases outside the gene matches: 6. CDR3 length: 16 residues. The primer mix had 60 Vbeta and 13 Jbeta primers. Generated by immunoSEQ multiplex PCR, the TCRdb table keeps only in-frame clones and is missing some. In the table there are 150,000 or so clones, 85% of which are singletons. V gene TRBV9 combines with J gene TRBJ2-2; 9 nucleotides match TRBD2. The receptor was isolated from a man aged 18-30 years in good health and CMV-seropositive. Sample: PBMCs. CDR3 amino acids: CASSTGGLANTGELFF. In DNA form, the CDR3 reads TGTGCCAGCAGCACGGGGGGACTAGCTAACACCGGGGAGCTGTTTTTT.